This T cell receptor (beta chain) was sequenced for a study of CD8 T cells in ankylosing spondylitis. For TCR beta, libraries came from quantitative 5'-RACE with molecular barcodes. TCRdb reprocessed the 5' RACE reads with MiXCR, giving one entry per CDR3 protein. This table holds some 330,000 distinct CDR3 sequences, approximately 8.2% found once. Concerning this clonotype itself: Its matching antigen is unknown.

General observations from the study: Reportedly, matched ankylosing spondylitis synovial fluid was significantly enriched for disease-linked clones. A motif of 7 to 9 highly homologous TCR beta variants was seen as apparently characteristic of ankylosing spondylitis blood.

The source material was blood, either unsorted or a sorted T cell fraction (not recorded which). This clonotype was sampled from a male donor with ankylosing spondylitis.

This CDR3 reads CASTQSNGGQSQETQYF. As DNA, the CDR3 is TGTGCCAGCACCCAATCCAACGGGGGACAGAGCCAAGAGACCCAGTACTTC. The V gene is TRBV7-9, the J gene TRBJ2-5; tentative D call: TRBD1 (7 bases). This CDR3 has 17 amino acids. Germline V gene lookup returns CDR1 SEHNR and CDR2 FQNEAQ (reference sequence). The ends were cut back, 7 bases at V and 1 base at J, with 22 bases in the middle.